This T cell receptor (beta chain) was sequenced for a study of cytomegalovirus exposure and HLA in healthy donors. In the PCR, 60 Vbeta and 13 Jbeta primers were used. Data came from immunoSEQ multiplex PCR; TCRdb stores just in-frame clones and leaves some out. The sample holds more than 100,000 clones, roughly 78% seen once. V dropped 1 base and J dropped 2 bases, with 11 bases sitting between them. The CDR3 spans 16 residues. Germline V gene data show CDR1 as MDHEN and CDR2 as SYDVKM. Input material: PBMCs. The chain links TRBV28 to TRBJ2-2; D unresolved. The origin of this receptor is a woman in her thirties in good health and CMV-seropositive. The CDR3 here is CASSLSSGLNTGELFF. CDR3 sequence (DNA): TGTGCCAGCAGTTTATCTTCCGGTCTTAACACCGGGGAGCTGTTTTTT.